This T cell receptor beta chain appears in the sequencing data of a study of T cell responses to AZD1222 COVID-19 vaccine. General study points: Breadth and depth of Spike-specific TCRs rose after two AZD1222 doses. In the spike-specific TCR repertoire, nearly half reportedly target unmutated variant regions.

With regard to this clone: Its antigen is not identified.

Sequenced by immunoSEQ multiplex PCR; TCRdb stores in-frame clones only, minus some. The repertoire holds about 180,000 clones, with about nine tenths as singletons. Germline values: CDR1 KGHSH, CDR2 LQKENI. J gave up 0 bases and V 4 bases, and 6 bases lay outside the gene matches. The CDR3 contains 18 residues. The clonotype was recovered from an adult who received the AZD1222 COVID-19 vaccine. Specimen: peripheral blood, collected 28 days after the second AZD1222 dose. This chain links TRBV18 with TRBJ2-3, with 14 bases that match TRBD2. CDR3 coding DNA: TGTGCCAGCTCACTCCGACTAGCGGGGGGGCGGAGCACAGATACGCAGTATTTT. Translation gives CASSLRLAGGRSTDTQYF.